The rows below give T cell receptor beta chains drawn from one sample of a study of T cells after yellow fever vaccination. TCRdb processed the 5' RACE reads anew with MiXCR; each CDR3 protein has one entry. Counted here are about 230,000 distinct CDR3 sequences, over 6.5% occurring once; the ten biggest clones make up about 1%. The sample consisted of CD4+ T cells sorted from PBMCs, taken on the day of the yellow fever booster vaccination. The receptors stem from a man aged 25-45 years who received the YFV17D yellow fever vaccine. The CDR3 runs from the conserved cysteine through the conserved F or W. A D gene is named only where the DNA matches it firmly. Some rows mark clone size as missing; the rest say once, few, many or name a class of expanded clone.

>TRBV7-6|TRBD1|TRBJ2-7|.
TGTGCCAGCAGCGCCAGCCTGGGACAGGGGTCCTTCGAGCAGTACTTC
CASSASLGQGSFEQYF
>TRBV7-2|.|TRBJ2-5|few
TGTGCCAGCAGCCGCACAAGCGGGTCACCAGAGACCCAGTACTTC
CASSRTSGSPETQYF
>TRBV20-1|TRBD1|TRBJ2-3|few
TGCAGTGCCGGGGACAGGGGGCGGACTACCTTCACAGATACGCAGTATTTT
CSAGDRGRTTFTDTQYF
>TRBV7-2|.|TRBJ2-3|.
TGTGCCAGCAGCCAAATGGGCGGAACAACAGATACGCAGTATTTT
CASSQMGGTTDTQYF
>TRBV12-3/TRBV12-4|TRBD1|TRBJ2-1|many
TGTGCCAGCAGCCCCCGGGACAGGGTCAATGAGCAGTTCTTC
CASSPRDRVNEQFF
>TRBV10-3|.|TRBJ2-7|few
TGTGCCATCGCAGGGAGCTCCTACGAGCAGTACTTC
CAIAGSSYEQYF
>TRBV5-1|.|TRBJ2-1|.
TGCGCCAGCAGTTCCGGACAGCCCTCCAATGAGCAGTTCTTC
CASSSGQPSNEQFF
>TRBV20-1|.|TRBJ2-7|.
TGCAGTGCTTCGAAGGGGCATACCTACGAGCAGTACTTC
CSASKGHTYEQYF
>TRBV5-6|TRBD2|TRBJ2-4|.
TGTGCCAGCCAACTAGCGGGAGCCAAAAACATTCAGTACTTC
CASQLAGAKNIQYF
>TRBV27|TRBD1|TRBJ1-6|many
TGTGCCAGTGGAGACAGGGAAGATTATTCACCCCTCCACTTT
CASGDREDYSPLHF
>TRBV19|TRBD2|TRBJ2-7|many
TGTGCCAGTAGTATGGTCTACGGGACTAGCTCCTACGAGCAGTACTTC
CASSMVYGTSSYEQYF
>TRBV20-1|TRBD1|TRBJ1-5|many
TGCAGTGCTAGAGACACAAGGCAGGGGGACAATCAGCCCCAGCATTTT
CSARDTRQGDNQPQHF
>TRBV7-2|.|TRBJ2-7|.
TGTGCCAGCAGCTTAGCCCGCTCCGGAATGGAGGAGCAGTACTTC
CASSLARSGMEEQYF
>TRBV7-2|TRBD2|TRBJ2-5|.
TGTGCCAGCAGCTCTCCTAGCGGGAGTTCAGAGACCCAGTACTTC
CASSSPSGSSETQYF
>TRBV20-1|TRBD1|TRBJ2-7|few
TGCAGTGCTAGAGATGGGACAGGGGGCGCGTTCGGGTCCTACGAGCAGTACTTC
CSARDGTGGAFGSYEQYF
>TRBV28|.|TRBJ2-7|few
TGTGCCAGCAGTTCCGAGTTCCTATGGGAGCAGTACTTC
CASSSEFLWEQYF
>TRBV24-1|TRBD2|TRBJ2-3|.
TGTGCCACCGGGGCTAGCGGGATTCCAGATACGCAGTATTTT
CATGASGIPDTQYF
>TRBV9|.|TRBJ2-7|many
TGTGCCAGCAGCGTAGGGGGGGGCAACTACGAGCAGTACTTC
CASSVGGGNYEQYF
>TRBV29-1|TRBD2|TRBJ2-1|.
TGCAGCGTCGTACCCTACCGGACTAGCGGCCCCAATGAGCAGTTCTTC
CSVVPYRTSGPNEQFF
>TRBV6-2/TRBV6-3|.|TRBJ2-7|few
TGTGCCAGCCACAGGGACTCCTACGAGCAGTACTTC
CASHRDSYEQYF
>TRBV11-2|.|TRBJ2-1|.
TGTGCCAGCAGCTTACCAAACAATGAGCAGTTCTTC
CASSLPNNEQFF
>TRBV7-2|.|TRBJ2-1|few
TGTGCCAGCAGCTTAGACCGACAGTCCTACAATGAGCAGTTCTTC
CASSLDRQSYNEQFF
>TRBV15|TRBD1|TRBJ2-3|.
TGTGCCACCAGCAGGGAGGGACAGGGGGCGCTTGGTACGCAGTATTTT
CATSREGQGALGTQYF
>TRBV20-1|.|TRBJ2-7|.
TGCAGTGCTAGAGGCGTTCAGAAAGCCTCCCTGAGCTCCTACGAGCAGTACTTC
CSARGVQKASLSSYEQYF
>TRBV18|TRBD1|TRBJ2-5|many
TGTGCCAGCTCTCAATGGACAGGGCACGAGACCCAGTACTTC
CASSQWTGHETQYF
>TRBV18|TRBD1|TRBJ2-5|few
TGTGCCAGCTCACCCACCGGGACAGGGTTTGTGACCCAGTACTTC
CASSPTGTGFVTQYF
>TRBV5-5|.|TRBJ1-1|.
TGTGCCAGCAACCCCTCGAACGGGGGGTACACTGAAGCTTTCTTT
CASNPSNGGYTEAFF
>TRBV27|TRBD2|TRBJ2-1|many
TGTGCCAGCAGTTTGCGGGGACTAGTAAATCATGAGCAGTTCTTC
CASSLRGLVNHEQFF
>TRBV20-1|.|TRBJ2-2|many
TGCAGTGCTAAAAGGACGGCACGGGGCACCGGGGAGCTGTTTTTT
CSAKRTARGTGELFF
>TRBV5-1|.|TRBJ2-7|.
TGCGCCAGCAGCTTGACAGGGCGCTACGAGCAGTACTTC
CASSLTGRYEQYF
>TRBV29-1|TRBD1|TRBJ1-4|.
TGCAGCGTGTACAGGGGGGATGAAAAACTGTTTTTT
CSVYRGDEKLFF
>TRBV5-1|.|TRBJ2-1|many
TGCGCCAGTCTAAGCGGTAATGAGCAGTTCTTC
CASLSGNEQFF
>TRBV20-1|.|TRBJ1-1|many
TGCAGTGCTAGTCCTCTCAGGGGCGTGAGGACTGAAGCTTTCTTT
CSASPLRGVRTEAFF
>TRBV18|.|TRBJ2-5|.
TGTGCCAGCTCACCACAAGCGGGTGAAGAGACCCAGTACTTC
CASSPQAGEETQYF
>TRBV19|TRBD1|TRBJ2-2|.
TGTGCCAGTAGTAAGGACAGGGTCTCCGGGGAGCTGTTTTTT
CASSKDRVSGELFF
>TRBV20-1|.|TRBJ1-1|few
TGCAGTGCCCCCTCGGGGGCAACGGGGGCTTTCTTT
CSAPSGATGAFF
>TRBV2|TRBD2|TRBJ2-2|few
TGTGCCACCGGGGGGGCCGGCGGGGAGCTGTTTTTT
CATGGAGGELFF
>TRBV7-3|TRBD1|TRBJ2-1|.
TGTGCCAGCAGCTCCACCGGGACAGAGTCCTACAATGAGCAGTTCTTC
CASSSTGTESYNEQFF
>TRBV7-9|.|TRBJ2-7|.
TGTGCCAGCAGCTTAGAAGGGAACCCTTACGAGCAGTACTTC
CASSLEGNPYEQYF
>TRBV5-1|.|TRBJ2-1|.
TGCGTCAGCAGCCTAGGGGGGCGCGAGTTTGATGAGCAGTTCTTC
CVSSLGGREFDEQFF
>TRBV14|TRBD2|TRBJ2-2|many
TGTGCCAGCAGCAAGAGACCTGGGGGGGGCACCGGGGAGCTGTTTTTT
CASSKRPGGGTGELFF
>TRBV20-1|TRBD2|TRBJ2-1|.
TGCAGTGCTAGTACGGCTAGCGGGAGGGTCGTTGAGCAGTTCTTC
CSASTASGRVVEQFF
>TRBV20-1|.|TRBJ2-5|.
TGCAGTGCTAGAGATTGGGCCGGGTTACAAGAGACCCAGTACTTC
CSARDWAGLQETQYF
>TRBV7-2|.|TRBJ2-5|.
TGTGCCAGCAGCTTCCGGGGCCCCCAAGAGACCCAGTACTTC
CASSFRGPQETQYF
>TRBV10-2|.|TRBJ1-1|.
TGCGCCAGCAGGGAGACTGGCAGGGCAACTGAAGCTTTCTTT
CASRETGRATEAFF
>TRBV28|.|TRBJ2-3|.
TGTGCCAGCAGCAGGGTTGGCGACACAGATACGCAGTATTTT
CASSRVGDTDTQYF
>TRBV2|.|TRBJ1-5|.
TGTGCCTTCAGTTTGGGGGACACCCAAACCTATAGCAATCAGCCCCAGCATTTT
CAFSLGDTQTYSNQPQHF
>TRBV4-2|.|TRBJ1-6|many
TGTGCCAGCAGCCAAGATCGGTCACCCCTCCACTTT
CASSQDRSPLHF
>TRBV7-2|TRBD1|TRBJ2-7|few
TGTGCCAGCGGACCGCGGGGACAGGGTTCTCGGGAGCAGTACTTC
CASGPRGQGSREQYF
>TRBV10-3|.|TRBJ2-2|.
TGTGCCATCAGTCTAGGGGTGGACACCGGGGAGCTGTTTTTT
CAISLGVDTGELFF
>TRBV7-9|TRBD1|TRBJ1-4|many
TGTGCCAGCAGTTTAGACAGGGGCAAAAATGAAAAACTGTTTTTT
CASSLDRGKNEKLFF
>TRBV7-6|.|TRBJ2-1|few
TGTGCCAGCAGCCAAAGCCCAGTTTGGGAGCAGTTCTTC
CASSQSPVWEQFF
>TRBV6-6|.|TRBJ1-2|few
TGTGCCAGCGTACAGGGAGGGGGCTATGGCTACACCTTC
CASVQGGGYGYTF
>TRBV7-2|TRBD2|TRBJ2-7|.
TGTGCCAGCAGCATCCCAGGGACTAGCGGGGGATACGAGCAGTACTTC
CASSIPGTSGGYEQYF
>TRBV20-1|TRBD1|TRBJ2-3|.
TGCAGTGCTAGGAAAGTAACAGGGGCAGATACGCAGTATTTT
CSARKVTGADTQYF
>TRBV29-1|.|TRBJ2-2|.
TGCAGCGTCCCAACGGGGGCGGGAGTAGATACCGGGGAGCTGTTTTTT
CSVPTGAGVDTGELFF
>TRBV20-1|TRBD2|TRBJ2-1|.
TGCAGTGTTTCGAGCCTCGGCGGGAGGGCTTACAATGAGCAGTTCTTC
CSVSSLGGRAYNEQFF
>TRBV7-2|.|TRBJ2-7|few
TGTGCCAGCAGCTTAAGCAGGGAACTCGAGCAGTACTTC
CASSLSRELEQYF